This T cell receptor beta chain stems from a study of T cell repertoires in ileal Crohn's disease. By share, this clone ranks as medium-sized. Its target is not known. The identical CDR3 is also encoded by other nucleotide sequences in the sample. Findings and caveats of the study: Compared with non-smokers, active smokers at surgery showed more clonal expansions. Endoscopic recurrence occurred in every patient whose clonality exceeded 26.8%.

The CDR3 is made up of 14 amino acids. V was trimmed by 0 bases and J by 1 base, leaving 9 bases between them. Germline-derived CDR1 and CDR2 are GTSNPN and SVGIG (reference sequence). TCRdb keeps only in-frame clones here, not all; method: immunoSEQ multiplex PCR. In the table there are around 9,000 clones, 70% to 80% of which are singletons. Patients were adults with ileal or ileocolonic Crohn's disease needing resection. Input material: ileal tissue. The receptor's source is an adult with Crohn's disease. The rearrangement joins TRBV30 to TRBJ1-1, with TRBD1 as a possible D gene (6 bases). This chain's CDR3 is CAWSVQGRNTEAFF. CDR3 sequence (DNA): TGTGCCTGGAGTGTACAGGGTCGGAACACTGAAGCTTTCTTT.